This is a list of T cell receptor beta chains from one sample in a study of T cells after yellow fever vaccination. One entry per CDR3 protein results from TCRdb running MiXCR on the 5' RACE reads. Of about 210,000 distinct CDR3 sequences in the sample, 6.5% to 7.5% were seen once. Material: CD4+ T cells sorted from PBMCs, obtained on the day of the yellow fever booster vaccination. These receptor sequences come from a man between 25 and 39 years old who received the YFV17D yellow fever vaccine. Each CDR3 is given with its conserved first and last residue. A D gene is named only where the DNA matches it firmly. Where a row states a size, it is once, few, many or the class of an expanded clone; other rows omit it.

cdr3_aa cdr3_nt clone_size j_call d_call v_call
CASSLDGMGPYQPQHF TGCGCCAGCAGCTTAGACGGGATGGGACCTTATCAGCCCCAGCATTTT few TRBJ1-5 . TRBV5-1
CASSRTSGRYNEQFF TGTGCCAGCAGTCGGACTAGCGGGAGGTACAATGAGCAGTTCTTC many TRBJ2-1 TRBD2 TRBV6-5
CAWSVLLVAGGEQFF TGTGCCTGGAGTGTTTTGCTTGTGGCAGGGGGTGAGCAGTTCTTC . TRBJ2-1 TRBD1 TRBV30
CASSSHREDFWETQYF TGTGCCAGCAGCTCCCACAGAGAGGATTTTTGGGAGACCCAGTACTTC few TRBJ2-5 . TRBV7-8
CASSSPGPQNIQYF TGTGCCAGCAGTTCCCCCGGGCCGCAAAACATTCAGTACTTC many TRBJ2-4 . TRBV7-2
CASRSGSTNEKLFF TGCGCCAGCAGATCGGGATCAACTAATGAAAAACTGTTTTTT few TRBJ1-4 . TRBV5-1
CASKGGRAVGNEQFF TGTGCCAGCAAGGGCGGGAGGGCCGTCGGCAATGAGCAGTTCTTC many TRBJ2-1 TRBD2 TRBV7-2
CSARGSGASLAKNIQYF TGCAGTGCCAGGGGTAGCGGAGCGTCGTTAGCCAAAAACATTCAGTACTTC many TRBJ2-4 . TRBV20-1
CASSPRARGLAGQETQYF TGTGCCAGCAGCCCCCGGGCGCGCGGACTAGCGGGTCAAGAGACCCAGTACTTC few TRBJ2-5 TRBD2 TRBV7-6
CASSLIWKPRRGSYNEQFF TGTGCCAGCAGCTTAATTTGGAAACCGCGGCGGGGCTCCTACAATGAGCAGTTCTTC few TRBJ2-1 . TRBV13
CASSLEQGIGGYTF TGTGCCAGCAGCTTAGAACAGGGTATTGGAGGCTACACCTTC once TRBJ1-2 . TRBV7-2
CAIATGGEQFF TGTGCCATTGCGACCGGGGGGGAGCAGTTCTTC . TRBJ2-1 TRBD2 TRBV3-1
CASRADRGLAGLSYNEQFF TGTGCCAGCAGGGCGGACAGGGGACTAGCGGGGCTCTCCTACAATGAGCAGTTCTTC few TRBJ2-1 TRBD2 TRBV3-1
CSVEPTLGGELFF TGCAGCGTTGAACCGACCCTGGGCGGGGAGCTGTTTTTT many TRBJ2-2 . TRBV29-1
CASSFGQGARGEQYF TGTGCCAGCAGCTTCGGACAGGGGGCGAGGGGCGAGCAGTACTTC medium-sized TRBJ2-7 TRBD1 TRBV7-9
CASSRGRGLGELFF TGTGCCAGCAGTCGCGGCAGGGGGCTGGGGGAGCTGTTTTTT many TRBJ2-2 TRBD1 TRBV6-5
CASSVTGTSGGTYEQYF TGTGCCAGCAGCGTGACCGGGACTAGCGGGGGAACCTACGAGCAGTACTTC . TRBJ2-7 TRBD2 TRBV7-2
CASSFPGTEAFF TGTGCCAGCAGCTTCCCAGGGACTGAAGCTTTCTTT many TRBJ1-1 . TRBV7-9